Following are 10 T cell receptor beta chains from one sample sequenced in a study of T cell changes during pregnancy in multiple sclerosis. The repertoire was sequenced with immunoSEQ multiplex PCR; TCRdb's copy has only in-frame clones and lacks some. The sample holds some 31,000 clones, 91% seen once. Sequences were derived from CD8+ T cells from peripheral blood mononuclear cells, sampled in the second trimester of pregnancy. These receptor sequences come from a female donor in good health, enrolled as a control in a pregnancy study.

The chain is built from TRBV11-2 and TRBJ2-1; 12 bases agree with TRBD2. Germline V gives CDR1 SGHAT, CDR2 FQNNGV. Trimming took 0 bases from V and 0 from J; bases not matched to a gene: 3. The CDR3 has 18 amino acids. The DNA of the CDR3 is TGTGCCAGCAGCTTAGAGGCTAGCGGGGGGGCCTCCTACAATGAGCAGTTCTTC. Translated: CASSLEASGGASYNEQFF.

The rearrangement links TRBV14 to TRBJ2-3, with D unresolved. Germline-derived CDR1 and CDR2 are SGHDN and FVKESK. V was shortened by 2 bases and J by 2 bases, with 11 bases between the two germline ends. The CDR3 covers 15 residues. Written as DNA, the CDR3 is TGTGCCAGCAGCCAATCCCCAGGATACACAGATACGCAGTATTTT. Its protein is CASSQSPGYTDTQYF.

The chain uses TRBV30 and TRBJ2-5, with 11 nucleotides matching TRBD2. Germline loops: CDR1 GTSNPN, CDR2 SVGIG (reference sequence). V shed 4 bases, J shed 2 bases, and the junction held 6 bases outside the gene matches. CDR3 length equals 15 residues. The CDR3 DNA follows: TGTGCCTGGAACCTAGCGGGGGGCCCACAAGAGACCCAGTACTTC. Protein sequence: CAWNLAGGPQETQYF.

The chain employs TRBV6-1 and TRBJ2-1; D is ambiguous. Trimming took 5 bases from V and 0 from J, leaving 11 bases between them. Per germline, CDR1 MNHNS and CDR2 SASEGT. This CDR3 comprises 15 residues. The CDR3 DNA sequence: TGTGCCAGCAGTTCCCTGACAAGCTCCTACAATGAGCAGTTCTTC. Translating it yields CASSSLTSSYNEQFF.

This chain joins TRBV9 and TRBJ1-4, with a tentative D call TRBD1 (6 bases). Between the trimmed V and J ends, which lost 2 bases and 4 bases, there was a span of 12 bases. The germline CDR1 and CDR2 sequences are SGDLS and YYNGEE. This CDR3 has 15 amino acids. The CDR3 region is CASSVDSAFNEKLFF. The CDR3 coding sequence is TGTGCCAGCAGCGTGGACAGCGCTTTTAATGAAAAACTGTTTTTT.

This chain connects TRBV21-1 to TRBJ2-1; no DNA check was done on the table's D call, TRBD1. TRBV21-1 is tagged as a pseudogene. This CDR3 is 17 amino acids long. CDR3 nucleotides: TGTGCCAGCAGCAAAGGAAAACAGAGACAGGGCCACAATGAGCAGTTCTTC. This sequence encodes CASSKGKQRQGHNEQFF.

The chain carries TRBV5-4 and TRBJ2-3, with 8 positions matching TRBD1. In germline, CDR1 is SGHNT, CDR2 YYREEE (reference sequence). V lost 5 bases and J lost 1; bases outside the gene matches: 0. The CDR3 sequence is 13 residues long. CDR3 DNA: TGTGCCAGCAGGGACAGGGGCACAGATACGCAGTATTTT. The encoded protein is CASRDRGTDTQYF.

The chain combines TRBV7-9 with TRBJ1-4, with TRBD1 matching 9 bases. From germline, CDR1 is SEHNR and CDR2 FQNEAQ (reference sequence). This CDR3 is built from 17 residues. The V gene end was trimmed by 1 base and the J gene end by 14 bases; junction bases not matched to a gene: 17. The CDR3 reads CASSLGGGGDREILLFF. The CDR3, as DNA: TGTGCCAGCAGCTTAGGTGGTGGCGGGGACAGGGAGATTTTGCTGTTTTTT.

This clone showed up just a few times. V gene TRBV29-1 combines with J gene TRBJ1-1; D is perhaps TRBD1 (5 bases). Germline CDR1 and CDR2: SQVTM and ANQGSEA. The CDR3 runs to 13 residues. The ends were cut back, 1 base at V and 1 base at J, with 7 bases in the middle. In DNA form, the CDR3 reads TGCAGCGTTGAAGGCAGGGAGAACACTGAAGCTTTCTTT. Its translation is CSVEGRENTEAFF.

The chain employs TRBV7-8 and TRBJ2-2, with 7 positions matching TRBD2. V was pared by 5 bases and J by 3 bases, with 6 bases of the junction left unmatched. Looked up from germline, CDR1 is SGHVS and CDR2 is FQNEAQ. The CDR3 loop spans 15 amino acids. CDR3 amino acids: CASSPLAAYTGELFF. In nucleotides, the CDR3 is TGTGCCAGCAGCCCCCTAGCGGCCTACACCGGGGAGCTGTTTTTT.